The 14 T cell receptor beta chains given below trace back to one sample, sequenced in a study of T cells after yellow fever vaccination. Using its own MiXCR run on the 5' RACE reads, TCRdb lists one record per CDR3 protein. The data show more than 300,000 distinct CDR3 sequences, with about 10% seen just once and 3% to 4% held by the top ten. The specimen comprised CD4+ T cells sorted from PBMCs, sampled 45 days after the yellow fever booster vaccination. These receptors were taken from a man in his late teens or twenties who received the YFV17D yellow fever vaccine.

V usage is TRBV11-3 and J usage is TRBJ2-5; possibly TRBD1 or TRBD2 for D (5 bases each). The V end lost 5 bases, the J end lost 4 bases, and 14 bases lay between the germline ends. The CDR3 is 14 amino acids. CDR1 is SGHNT, CDR2 YENEEA, per germline. CDR3 in amino acids: CASSQGARGETQYF. In DNA, the CDR3 is TGTGCCAGCAGCCAAGGGGCCCGGGGAGAGACCCAGTACTTC.

The chain employs TRBV12-3 or TRBV12-4 and TRBJ1-2; perhaps TRBD1 as D (5 bases). The length of the CDR3 is 12 residues. V was trimmed by 5 bases and J by 7 bases, leaving 11 bases between them. In DNA, the CDR3 is TGTGCCAGCAGTCCAGGGTCAGGTGGCTACACCTTC. Translation: CASSPGSGGYTF.

This clonotype was seen repeatedly, ten times or more. The rearrangement links TRBV3-1 to TRBJ2-5; TRBD1 is a possible D gene (6 bases). The length of the CDR3 is 16 residues. Trimming took off 0 bases at V and 0 bases at J, with 11 bases between the two ends. The germline V gene has CDR1 LGHDT and CDR2 YNNKEL (reference sequence). CDR3 amino acids: CASSQDGTQYQETQYF. DNA for the CDR3: TGTGCCAGCAGCCAAGATGGGACACAGTACCAAGAGACCCAGTACTTC.

This clonotype was observed a handful of times. The gene calls are TRBV18 and TRBJ2-1; tentative D call: TRBD1 (6 bases). This CDR3 has 15 amino acids. CDR1 is KGHSH, CDR2 LQKENI, per germline. Trimming removed 0 bases at V and 2 bases at J, with 8 bases between. DNA for the CDR3: TGTGCCAGCTCACCACCGGGGGCCCCCTACAATGAGCAGTTCTTC. It is translated as CASSPPGAPYNEQFF.

This clonotype came up a few times. V is TRBV5-4 and J is TRBJ2-3, with 8 bases matching TRBD2. This CDR3 contains 15 residues. Germline-derived CDR1 and CDR2 are SGHNT and YYREEE (reference sequence). J gave up 3 bases and V 10 bases, and 13 bases lay outside the gene matches. The CDR3 sequence is CAYPVGGGRTDTQYF. CDR3 DNA: TGTGCCTACCCAGTTGGCGGGGGGAGGACAGATACGCAGTATTTT.

The V call is TRBV30, the J call TRBJ1-2, with a tentative D call TRBD1 (6 bases). Trimming removed 5 bases from V and 0 bases from J, with 13 bases in between. Looked up from germline, CDR1 is GTSNPN and CDR2 is SVGIG (reference sequence). The CDR3 length is 14 residues. DNA for the CDR3: TGTGCCTGGGGGAGAGGGGGGCCTAACTATGGCTACACCTTC. It encodes CAWGRGGPNYGYTF.

This rearrangement joins TRBV7-2 to TRBJ1-4, with D maybe TRBD1 (5 bases). Germline assignment: CDR1 SGHTA and CDR2 FQGNSA. The length of the CDR3 is 15 residues. The V gene lost 5 bases and the J gene lost 3 bases, with 13 bases spanning the gap. CDR3 protein: CASSLRRGPNEKLFF. The CDR3 DNA reads as TGTGCCAGCAGCCTTAGGAGGGGTCCTAATGAAAAACTGTTTTTT.

The chain employs TRBV7-6 and TRBJ2-2, with TRBD2 matching over 7 bases. CDR1 is SGHVS and CDR2 is FNYEAQ in the germline V gene. CDR3 length: 16 amino acids. After removal of 10 bases from V and 3 bases from J, the junction contained 14 bases not matched to a gene. DNA for the CDR3: TGTGCCATCCCGGTTGCGGGGGTTCGGGACACCGGGGAGCTGTTTTTT. Its protein is CAIPVAGVRDTGELFF.

This chain uses TRBV12-3 or TRBV12-4 with TRBJ1-2, with 7 bases that match TRBD1. The V and J ends lost 1 base and 7 bases, in that order; junction bases with no gene match: 6. The CDR3 runs to 14 residues. The CDR3 coding sequence is TGTGCCAGCAGTTTAGAATGGACAGGAGGTGGCTACACCTTC. It specifies CASSLEWTGGGYTF.

This clonotype was recorded a few times. This chain uses TRBV5-1 with TRBJ2-1; TRBD1 agrees at 10 bases. The CDR3 sequence is 16 residues long. V gave up 4 bases and J gave up 3 bases; unmatched junction bases: 7. Germline V lookup: CDR1 SGHRS, CDR2 YFSETQ. The CDR3 bases are TGCGCCAGCAGCCCCGGAGGGACAGGGGACTACAATGAGCAGTTCTTC. This encodes CASSPGGTGDYNEQFF. Combining the CDR3 with reference TRBV5-1 and TRBJ2-1 gives the whole variable domain KAGVTQTPRYLIKTRGQQVTLSCSPISGHRSVSWYQQTPGQGLQFLFEYFSETQRNKGNFPGRFSGRQFSNSRSEMNVSTLELGDSALYLCASSPGGTGDYNEQFFGPGTRLTVL.

This clonotype was seen more than once but under ten times. The rearrangement uses TRBV7-8 and TRBJ1-5; D is unclear. There are 15 residues in the CDR3. V was clipped by 1 base and J by 0 bases, with 7 bases between them. The germline V gene has CDR1 SGHVS and CDR2 FQNEAQ. As DNA, the CDR3 is TGTGCCAGCAGCTTAGTGGGATATAGCAATCAGCCCCAGCATTTT. This encodes CASSLVGYSNQPQHF.

The V gene is TRBV6-2 or TRBV6-3, the J gene TRBJ1-6; D gene unclear. CDR3 length: 16 amino acids. CDR1 is MNHEY and CDR2 is SVGEGT in the germline V gene. V lost 2 bases and J lost 7, with 15 bases in between. CDR3 nucleotides: TGTGCCAGCAGTTACCACGAACGGACTGAGAATTCACCCCTCCACTTT. Amino acids: CASSYHERTENSPLHF.

This clonotype showed up many times. The chain uses TRBV5-6 and TRBJ1-2, with 9 bases identical to TRBD1. Germline CDR1 SGHDT, CDR2 YYEEEE. CDR3 length: 13 amino acids. Trimming cost V 0 bases and J 9 bases; bases outside gene matches: 3. The chain's CDR3 is CASSLDRGQSYTF. For the CDR3, the DNA is TGTGCCAGCAGCTTGGACAGGGGGCAAAGCTACACCTTC.

This clonotype has more than one count but fewer than ten. The chain employs TRBV5-1 and TRBJ2-2; D gene uncertain. V lost 3 bases and J lost 4, with 16 bases in between. Germline V gives CDR1 SGHRS, CDR2 YFSETQ. This CDR3 is built from 16 residues. CDR3 nucleotides: TGCGCCAGCAGCTACCCCCCCCAGGCCCCCACCGGGGAGCTGTTTTTT. Encoded protein: CASSYPPQAPTGELFF.